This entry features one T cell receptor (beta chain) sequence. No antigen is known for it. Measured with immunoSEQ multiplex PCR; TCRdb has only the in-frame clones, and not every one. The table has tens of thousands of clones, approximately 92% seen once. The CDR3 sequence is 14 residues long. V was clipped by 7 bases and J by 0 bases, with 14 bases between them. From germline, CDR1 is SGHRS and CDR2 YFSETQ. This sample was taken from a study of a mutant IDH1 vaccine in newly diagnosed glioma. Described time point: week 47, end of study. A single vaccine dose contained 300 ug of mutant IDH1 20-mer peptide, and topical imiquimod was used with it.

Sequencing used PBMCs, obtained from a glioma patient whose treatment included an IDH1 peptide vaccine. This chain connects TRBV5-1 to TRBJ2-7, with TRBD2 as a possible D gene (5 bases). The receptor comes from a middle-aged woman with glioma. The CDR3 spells CASRGPDASYEQYF. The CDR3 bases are TGCGCCAGCCGAGGGCCGGACGCCTCCTACGAGCAGTACTTC. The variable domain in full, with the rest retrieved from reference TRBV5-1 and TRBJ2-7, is KAGVTQTPRYLIKTRGQQVTLSCSPISGHRSVSWYQQTPGQGLQFLFEYFSETQRNKGNFPGRFSGRQFSNSRSEMNVSTLELGDSALYLCASRGPDASYEQYFGPGTRLTVT.